Below, 16 T cell receptor beta chains from the same sample are listed, as sequenced in a study of OX40 agonist ivuxolimab in advanced cancers. Sequenced by immunoSEQ multiplex PCR; TCRdb stores in-frame clones only, minus some. Here the sample spans thousands of clones, 88% being singletons. This specimen consisted of CD4+ or CD8+ T cells sorted from blood, obtained in a trial of the OX40 agonist ivuxolimab. These receptors originate from an adult with an advanced solid tumor such as melanoma, head and neck, liver or kidney cancer.

The genes are TRBV5-1 and TRBJ2-7, with D unclear. CDR1 SGHRS and CDR2 YFSETQ come from the germline V gene. V shed 3 bases and J shed 0 bases, with 4 bases lying between them. This CDR3 has 12 residues. The CDR3 DNA sequence: TGCGCCAGCAGCTCAAACTCCTACGAGCAGTACTTC. Its translation: CASSSNSYEQYF.

A remark on this clone: As the CDR3 is not closed by the conserved phenylalanine or tryptophan, this likely results from a read error. The chain uses TRBV7-6 and TRBJ2-7, with a tentative D call TRBD1 (6 bases). The CDR3 spans 12 residues. CDR1 SGHVS and CDR2 FNYEAQ come from the germline V gene. The ends were cut back, 8 bases at V and 0 bases at J, with 8 bases in the middle. CDR3 nucleotide sequence: TGTGCCAGCCGGGACAACTCCTACGAGCAGTACCTC. Translating it yields CASRDNSYEQYL.

J is TRBJ2-7 and V is TRBV6-5, with D hard to call. In germline, CDR1 is MNHEY, CDR2 SVGAGI. V lost 4 bases, J lost 2 bases, and 12 bases lay in between. The CDR3 totals 14 residues. CDR3 region: CASSFSLWTYEQYF. As DNA, the CDR3 is TGTGCCAGCAGTTTCAGTCTCTGGACCTACGAGCAGTACTTC.

V usage is TRBV5-6 and J usage is TRBJ2-1; TRBD2 agrees at 9 bases. V trimming: 0 bases; J trimming: 6 bases; junction bases outside the gene matches: 4. This CDR3 region has 15 residues. The V gene's germline CDR1 is SGHDT and CDR2 YYEEEE. The CDR3 is CASSLGLADPNEQFF. The CDR3 DNA is TGTGCCAGCAGCTTGGGACTAGCGGACCCCAATGAGCAGTTCTTC.

This chain links TRBV5-1 with TRBJ1-6; no definite D call. Trimming took off 0 bases at V and 7 bases at J, with 2 bases between the two ends. The CDR3 is 12 amino acids. Germline CDR1 reads SGHRS; CDR2 reads YFSETQ. Here the CDR3 reads CASSLGNSPLHF. The DNA of the CDR3 is TGCGCCAGCAGCTTGGGAAATTCACCCCTCCACTTT.

The chain couples TRBV27 to TRBJ2-1; D gene ambiguous. The CDR3 runs to 13 residues. Germline loops: CDR1 MNHEY, CDR2 SMNVEV (reference sequence). The ends were cut back, 3 bases at V and 10 bases at J, with 13 bases in the middle. This chain's CDR3 is CASSFPAGREQFF. DNA of the CDR3: TGTGCCAGCAGTTTCCCCGCCGGTAGGGAGCAGTTCTTC.

The chain uses TRBV7-3 and TRBJ2-5, with 16 bases identical to TRBD2. The germline V gene encodes CDR1 SGHTA and CDR2 FQGTGA. The J segment lost 5 bases and the V segment lost 5 bases, leaving 8 bases of the junction unmatched. This CDR3 has 17 residues. Written as DNA, the CDR3 is TGTGCCAGCAGCCGGTCCGGGACTAGCGGGAGGGTTGAGACCCAGTACTTC. Amino acid sequence: CASSRSGTSGRVETQYF. The full variable domain, completed using reference TRBV7-3 and TRBJ2-5, is GAGVSQTPSNKVTEKGKYVELRCDPISGHTALYWYRQSLGQGPEFLIYFQGTGAADDSGLPNDRFFAVRPEGSVSTLKIQRTERGDSAVYLCASSRSGTSGRVETQYFGPGTRLLVL.

The rearrangement uses TRBV27 and TRBJ2-5; D might be TRBD1 (5 bases). CDR1 is MNHEY, CDR2 SMNVEV, per germline (reference sequence). This CDR3 has 13 amino acids. The germline V and J ends were trimmed by 3 bases and 2 bases, with 7 bases remaining between them. The CDR3: CASSLGPQETQYF. In DNA form, the CDR3 reads TGTGCCAGCAGTTTGGGGCCTCAAGAGACCCAGTACTTC.

This sequence joins TRBV7-8 and TRBJ2-3; TRBD2 matches 14 bases. CDR3 length: 18 residues. In germline, CDR1 is SGHVS, CDR2 FQNEAQ. V lost 1 base, J lost 6 bases, and 9 bases stayed unmatched. As DNA, the CDR3 is TGTGCCAGCAGCTTAGAGCCGGGACTAGCGGGAGCGGCCGATACGCAGTATTTT. Its translation: CASSLEPGLAGAADTQYF.

The rearrangement uses TRBV2 and TRBJ2-7; no definite D call. Germline V gene data show CDR1 as SNHLY and CDR2 as FYNNEI. This CDR3 has 10 residues. Trimming cost V 8 bases and J 3 bases, with 5 bases left between them. For the CDR3, the DNA is TGTGCCAGCCAAGTCTACGAGCAGTACTTC. Its protein is CASQVYEQYF.

As regards this clone: This CDR3 is also generated by other DNA sequences in the sample. The chain uses TRBV9 and TRBJ2-7; the D gene is possibly TRBD1 (5 bases). This CDR3 contains 14 residues. The germline V gene encodes CDR1 SGDLS and CDR2 YYNGEE. The V and J ends lost 2 bases and 5 bases respectively, with 14 bases between them. The CDR3 sequence: CASSVRASEDEQYF. CDR3 DNA sequence: TGTGCCAGCAGCGTCAGGGCATCCGAGGACGAGCAGTACTTC. The full variable domain, with the rest looked up from reference TRBV9 and TRBJ2-7, is DSGVTQTPKHLITATGQRVTLRCSPRSGDLSVYWYQQSLDQGLQFLIQYYNGEERAKGNILERFSAQQFPDLHSELNLSSLELGDSALYFCASSVRASEDEQYFGPGTRLTVT.

DNA for the CDR3: TGTGCCAGCAGCGAGCGGGGAAACACCATATATTTT. It codes for CASSERGNTIYF. This chain uses TRBV9 with TRBJ1-3; D gene ambiguous. V gave up 3 bases and J gave up 4 bases, with 5 bases separating them. This CDR3 is 12 amino acids long. CDR1 and CDR2 from the germline V gene are SGDLS and YYNGEE.

The chain couples TRBV6-6 to TRBJ2-7, with D possibly called TRBD1 or TRBD2 (5 bases each). Between the trimmed V and J ends, which lost 0 bases and 0 bases, there was a span of 9 bases. The germline V gene encodes CDR1 MNHNY and CDR2 SVGAGI (reference sequence). The CDR3 totals 15 residues. The CDR3 here is CASSYSRDGSYEQYF. The CDR3 DNA follows: TGTGCCAGCAGTTACTCTCGGGACGGCTCCTACGAGCAGTACTTC.

The chain links TRBV6-1 to TRBJ2-7, with TRBD1 identical over 8 bases. The germline V gene encodes CDR1 MNHNS and CDR2 SASEGT. The CDR3 covers 15 residues. V shed 7 bases, J shed 1 base, and the junction held 9 bases outside the gene matches. The CDR3 nucleotides are TGTGCCAGCACCATAAGCCGGGACAGGTCCTACGAGCAGTACTTC. It encodes CASTISRDRSYEQYF.

The CDR3 region has the DNA TGTGCCAGCAGTAAAATTTTTACGAGCTCCTACGAGCAGTACTTC. Translating gives CASSKIFTSSYEQYF. The V call is TRBV28, the J call TRBJ2-7; no clear D. The V and J ends lost 5 bases and 0 bases respectively, with 14 bases between them. Germline values: CDR1 MDHEN, CDR2 SYDVKM. CDR3 size: 15 residues. Complete variable domain (other parts from reference TRBV28 and TRBJ2-7): DVKVTQSSRYLVKRTGEKVFLECVQDMDHENMFWYRQDPGLGLRLIYFSYDVKMKEKGDIPEGYSVSREKKERFSLILESASTNQTSMYLCASSKIFTSSYEQYFGPGTRLTVT.

The genes are TRBV7-8 and TRBJ2-7; D gene ambiguous. Looked up from germline, CDR1 is SGHVS and CDR2 is FQNEAQ. The CDR3 consists of 13 residues. V lost 3 bases and J 2 bases, leaving 8 bases between the germline ends. CDR3 coding DNA: TGTGCCAGCAGCTTGTACAGTGCCTACGAGCAGTACTTC. Translating gives CASSLYSAYEQYF.